Listed here are 16 T cell receptor beta chains from one sample, sequenced in a study of cytomegalovirus exposure and HLA in healthy donors. The PCR made use of 60 Vbeta and 13 Jbeta primers. The assay was immunoSEQ multiplex PCR, and TCRdb's table has in-frame clones only and misses some. The sample consists of 160,000 or so clones, around 69% of them appearing once. Input material: PBMCs. The receptor source for this set is a woman aged 25 to 39 in good health and CMV-seronegative.

The gene calls are TRBV7-9 and TRBJ2-2; D unclear. The CDR3 totals 13 residues. Trimming removed 3 bases from V and 5 bases from J, with 7 bases in between. Looked up from germline, CDR1 is SEHNR and CDR2 is FQNEAQ (reference sequence). CDR3 loop: CASSFGVTGELFF. The CDR3 DNA is TGTGCCAGCAGCTTCGGAGTTACCGGGGAGCTGTTTTTT.

This chain links TRBV29-1 with TRBJ2-7, with D possibly being TRBD2 (7 bases). Germline V gene lookup returns CDR1 SQVTM and CDR2 ANQGSEA. V shed 4 bases and J shed 3 bases, with 19 bases lying between them. This CDR3 has 15 residues. In nucleotides, the CDR3 is TGCAGCGTTGGGGGGGAGGGGGTCCCTGGCTACGAGCAGTACTTC. As protein: CSVGGEGVPGYEQYF.

The gene calls are TRBV2 and TRBJ1-1; D remains ambiguous. CDR1 is SNHLY, CDR2 FYNNEI, per germline. The CDR3 sequence is 12 residues long. Trimming shortened V by 3 bases and J by 6 bases, and 8 bases separated the two germline ends. DNA for the CDR3: TGTGCCAGCAGTGACGAGTTCTCTGAAGCTTTCTTT. Translation gives CASSDEFSEAFF.

J is TRBJ1-1 and V is TRBV30, with TRBD1 as a possible D gene (5 bases). The V end was cut by 2 bases, the J end by 5 bases, with 12 bases between. Germline lookup yields CDR1 GTSNPN and CDR2 SVGIG (reference sequence). The CDR3 covers 13 residues. The CDR3: CAWSSDGGTEAFF. As DNA, the CDR3 is TGTGCCTGGAGTTCGGATGGGGGGACTGAAGCTTTCTTT.

The chain is built from TRBV5-6 and TRBJ2-7; TRBD2 is a possible D gene (8 bases). The germline CDR1 and CDR2 sequences are SGHDT and YYEEEE. CDR3 length equals 15 residues. V shed 0 bases and J shed 4 bases, with 14 bases lying between them. The CDR3 spells CASSLDRGGGYEQYF. CDR3 in DNA: TGTGCCAGCAGCTTGGACAGGGGCGGGGGGTACGAGCAGTACTTC.

This sequence joins TRBV7-9 and TRBJ2-5; the D is unclear. The J call may not be correct, given that the DNA end is closer to TRBJ2-7. Germline CDR1 SEHNR, CDR2 FQNEAQ (reference sequence). This CDR3 spans 14 amino acids. This CDR3 is CASSLPGTPYEQYF. CDR3 bases: TGTGCCAGCAGCTTACCAGGTACCCCCTACGAGCAGTACTTC.

This clone was picked up a small number of times. The chain combines TRBV11-2 with TRBJ1-5; D unclear. Germline CDR1 is SGHAT and CDR2 is FQNNGV. The CDR3 is 15 amino acids. V was clipped by 0 bases and J by 2 bases, with 8 bases between them. CDR3: CASSLDPSGNQPQHF. CDR3 sequence (DNA): TGTGCCAGCAGCTTAGATCCGAGCGGCAATCAGCCCCAGCATTTT.

V is TRBV9 and J is TRBJ2-7; no clear D gene. From germline, CDR1 is SGDLS and CDR2 YYNGEE. The CDR3 spans 15 residues. V lost 1 base and J 0 bases, leaving 11 bases between the germline ends. CDR3 coding DNA: TGTGCCAGCAGCGTACAGACTGAGTCCTCCTACGAGCAGTACTTC. Residues: CASSVQTESSYEQYF.

The V gene is TRBV28, the J gene TRBJ1-2; possibly TRBD1 for D (6 bases). The CDR3 consists of 15 residues. Trimming cost V 6 bases and J 4 bases, with 18 bases left between them. Germline lookup yields CDR1 MDHEN and CDR2 SYDVKM. The CDR3 here is CASSGGPGEGYGYTF. Written as DNA, the CDR3 is TGTGCCAGCAGCGGGGGGCCAGGGGAGGGCTATGGCTACACCTTC.

This clone showed up just a few times. The chain is built from TRBV7-9 and TRBJ1-1, with D perhaps TRBD1 (6 bases). Germline V gene data show CDR1 as SEHNR and CDR2 as FQNEAQ (reference sequence). V was shortened by 3 bases and J by 4 bases, with 9 bases between the two germline ends. The CDR3 spans 13 residues. The CDR3 region is CASSLRTATEAFF. The CDR3 coding sequence is TGTGCCAGCAGCTTGAGGACAGCCACTGAAGCTTTCTTT.

In its sample, this clone was seen once. The rearrangement uses TRBV7-2 and TRBJ1-5; possibly TRBD1 for D (5 bases). CDR3 size: 16 residues. The V end was cut by 3 bases, the J end by 4 bases, with 16 bases between. Per the germline V gene, CDR1 is SGHTA and CDR2 is FQGNSA. In DNA form, the CDR3 reads TGTGCCAGCAGCTTGGGGGGTGCGTTTGAAAATCAGCCCCAGCATTTT. It is translated as CASSLGGAFENQPQHF.

The rearrangement joins TRBV15 to TRBJ2-6; D unresolved. Trimming took 0 bases from V and 2 from J, leaving 5 bases between them. Germline V gives CDR1 LNHNV, CDR2 YYDKDF (reference sequence). The CDR3 runs 15 residues. In DNA, the CDR3 is TGTGCCACCAGCAGAGACAGTGCTGGGGCCAACGTCCTGACTTTC. Translation gives CATSRDSAGANVLTF.

Only one count was recorded for this clone. The chain couples TRBV19 to TRBJ1-1; D is possibly TRBD1 (5 bases). V was clipped by 5 bases and J by 0 bases, with 16 bases between them. Looked up from germline, CDR1 is LNHDA and CDR2 is SQIVND (reference sequence). The CDR3 loop spans 16 amino acids. The CDR3 sequence is CASSPSYGGVNTEAFF. As DNA, the CDR3 is TGTGCCAGTAGTCCCTCCTACGGAGGGGTGAACACTGAAGCTTTCTTT.

The chain joins TRBV7-2 to TRBJ1-3; a possible D gene is TRBD1 (5 bases). Germline CDR1 reads SGHTA; CDR2 reads FQGNSA. The CDR3 consists of 16 residues. Trimming took 1 base from V and 1 from J, leaving 11 bases between them. The CDR3 sequence is CASSLDMGGSGNTIYF. In DNA form, the CDR3 reads TGTGCCAGCAGCTTAGATATGGGGGGTTCTGGAAACACCATATATTTT.

The V gene is TRBV5-4, the J gene TRBJ1-6; tentative D call: TRBD1 (6 bases). The CDR3 consists of 14 residues. In germline, CDR1 is SGHNT, CDR2 YYREEE (reference sequence). Deletions cut 4 bases from V and 6 bases from J, with 11 bases between. The CDR3 DNA reads TGTGCCAGCAGCCGACAGGAGCCTAATTCACCCCTCCACTTT. As protein: CASSRQEPNSPLHF.

The chain joins TRBV4-3 to TRBJ2-7, with D perhaps TRBD1 (6 bases). The V end was cut by 0 bases, the J end by 2 bases, with 11 bases between. The CDR3 is 15 amino acids. The germline gives CDR1 LGHNA, CDR2 YSLEER. CDR3 sequence reads: CASSQESAGAYEQYF. The CDR3 DNA reads TGCGCCAGCAGCCAAGAATCCGCAGGGGCCTACGAGCAGTACTTC.